Following are 2 T cell receptor beta chains from one sample sequenced in a study of T cells in Graves' hyperthyroidism and ophthalmopathy. TCR beta CDR3 regions were amplified from RNA. HTBI primers were used for first-round RT-PCR of the TCR CDR3. One entry per CDR3 protein, called by TCRdb with MiXCR from the multiplex PCR reads. Here the sample spans nearly 600,000 distinct CDR3 sequences, around 14% being singletons. The sequenced sample consisted of blood. Receptors originate from a woman aged 25 to 39 with Graves' hyperthyroidism that later progressed to Graves' ophthalmopathy.

J is TRBJ2-5 and V is TRBV11-2; 14 bases agree with TRBD2. Trimming removed 9 bases from V and 5 bases from J; junction bases left unmatched: 8. In germline, CDR1 is SGHAT, CDR2 FQNNGV. The CDR3 totals 15 residues. The CDR3 protein is CASSRLAGGHETQYF. The DNA for the CDR3 is TGTGCCAGTAGCCGACTAGCGGGAGGGCATGAGACCCAGTACTTC.

This clonotype was seen repeatedly, ten times or more. The chain is built from TRBV20-1 and TRBJ2-5; the match to TRBD2 covers 7 bases. The length of the CDR3 is 15 residues. With 1 base clipped from V and 5 bases from J, the junction kept 10 bases outside the gene matches. The germline CDR1 and CDR2 sequences are DFQATT and SNEGSKA (reference sequence). CDR3 region: CSARGQGGLGETQYF. CDR3 in DNA: TGCAGTGCTAGAGGCCAGGGAGGGCTGGGGGAGACCCAGTACTTC.